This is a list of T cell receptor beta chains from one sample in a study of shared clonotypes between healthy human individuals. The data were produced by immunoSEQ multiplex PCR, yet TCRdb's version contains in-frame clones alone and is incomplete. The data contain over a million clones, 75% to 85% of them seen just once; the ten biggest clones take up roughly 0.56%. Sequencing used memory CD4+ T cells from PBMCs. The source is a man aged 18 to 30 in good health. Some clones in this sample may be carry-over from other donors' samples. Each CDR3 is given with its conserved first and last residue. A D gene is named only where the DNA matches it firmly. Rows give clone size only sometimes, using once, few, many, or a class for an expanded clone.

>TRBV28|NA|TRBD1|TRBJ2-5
CASSPPGTGVRETQYF
TGTGCCAGCAGTCCCCCCGGGACAGGGGTCAGGGAGACCCAGTACTTC
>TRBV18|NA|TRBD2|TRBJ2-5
CASSPGLAGETQYF
TGTGCCAGCTCACCTGGACTAGCCGGAGAGACCCAGTACTTC
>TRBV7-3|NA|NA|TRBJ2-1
CASSASSSSYNEQFF
TGTGCCAGCAGCGCCTCAAGTAGCTCCTACAATGAGCAGTTCTTC
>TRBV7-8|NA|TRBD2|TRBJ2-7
CASSLPAGLSYEQYF
TGTGCCAGCAGTCTTCCAGCGGGACTCTCCTACGAGCAGTACTTC
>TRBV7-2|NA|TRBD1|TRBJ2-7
CATRQGLAYEQYF
TGTGCCACTAGACAGGGCTTAGCCTACGAGCAGTACTTC
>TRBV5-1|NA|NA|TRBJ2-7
CASSLAGDSYEQYF
TGCGCCAGCAGCTTGGCTGGAGACTCCTACGAGCAGTACTTC
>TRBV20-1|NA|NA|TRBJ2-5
CSASPKETQYF
TGCAGTGCTAGCCCGAAGGAGACCCAGTACTTC
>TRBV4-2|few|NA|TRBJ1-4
CASSQAAFDSEKLFF
TGTGCCAGCAGCCAAGCGGCGTTCGATTCAGAAAAACTGTTTTTT
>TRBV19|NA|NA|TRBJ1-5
CASSIAGIEPQHF
TGTGCCAGTAGTATTGCGGGAATCGAGCCCCAGCATTTT
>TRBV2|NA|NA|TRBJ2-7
CASTLRGYEQYF
TGTGCCAGCACCCTACGTGGATACGAGCAGTACTTC
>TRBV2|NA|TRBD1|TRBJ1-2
CASSEVRGGGGYTF
TGTGCCAGCAGTGAAGTTCGAGGGGGCGGTGGCTACACCTTC
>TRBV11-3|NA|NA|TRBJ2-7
CASSSQTDYEQYF
TGTGCCAGCAGCTCCCAGACAGACTACGAGCAGTACTTC
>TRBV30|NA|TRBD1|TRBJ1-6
CAWNPRGHSPLHF
TGTGCCTGGAACCCCAGGGGGCATTCACCCCTCCACTTT
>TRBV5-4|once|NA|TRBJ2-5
CASSLGRGVNQETQYF
TGTGCCAGCAGCTTGGGCAGGGGCGTAAATCAAGAGACCCAGTACTTC
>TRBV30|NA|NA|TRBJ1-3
CACGGVGGNTIYF
TGTGCCTGTGGGGGAGTAGGTGGAAACACCATATATTTT
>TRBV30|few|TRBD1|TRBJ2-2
CADDRGTDTGELFF
TGTGCCGATGACAGGGGCACGGACACCGGGGAGCTGTTTTTT
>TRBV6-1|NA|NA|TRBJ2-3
CASSIIGQGSDTQYF
TGTGCCAGCAGTATCATCGGCCAGGGCTCAGATACGCAGTATTTT
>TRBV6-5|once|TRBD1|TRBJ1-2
CASSLRQGLGYTF
TGTGCCAGCAGCCTGAGACAGGGGCTTGGCTACACCTTC
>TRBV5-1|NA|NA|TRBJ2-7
CASSLARGKNEQYF
TGCGCCAGCAGCTTGGCGAGGGGGAAGAACGAGCAGTACTTC
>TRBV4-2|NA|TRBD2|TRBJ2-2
CASSQDTGTSTGELFF
TGTGCCAGCAGCCAAGATACGGGGACTAGTACCGGGGAGCTGTTTTTT
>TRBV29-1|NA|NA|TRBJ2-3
CSADASTDTQYF
TGCAGCGCGGACGCCAGCACAGATACGCAGTATTTT
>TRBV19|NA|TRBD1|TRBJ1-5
CASRLPDRAGTSNQPQHF
TGTGCCAGTAGGCTCCCTGACAGGGCTGGTACAAGCAATCAGCCCCAGCATTTT
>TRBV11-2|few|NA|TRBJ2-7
CASSLDSGYTYEQYF
TGTGCCAGCAGCTTAGATAGCGGCTATACCTACGAGCAGTACTTC
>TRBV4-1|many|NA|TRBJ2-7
CASSQGGPGDEQYF
TGCGCCAGCAGCCAAGGGGGCCCTGGGGACGAGCAGTACTTC
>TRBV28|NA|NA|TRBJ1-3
CASKNLIRGSGNTIYF
TGTGCCAGCAAAAATTTGATTCGGGGATCTGGAAACACCATATATTTT
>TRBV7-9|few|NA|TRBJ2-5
CASSNRGQETQYF
TGTGCCAGCAGTAACCGGGGCCAAGAGACCCAGTACTTC
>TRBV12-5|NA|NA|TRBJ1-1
CASATGLNTEAFF
TGTGCTAGTGCTACAGGGCTGAACACTGAAGCTTTCTTT
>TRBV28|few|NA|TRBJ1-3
CASSLWSRGNTIYF
TGTGCCAGCAGTTTGTGGTCGAGAGGAAACACCATATATTTT
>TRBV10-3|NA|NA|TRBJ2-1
CAISESGAQRGTNEQFF
TGTGCCATCAGTGAGTCGGGCGCGCAGAGGGGGACCAATGAGCAGTTCTTC
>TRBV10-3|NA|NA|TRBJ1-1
CAIQGVTEAFF
TGTGCCATACAGGGAGTAACTGAAGCTTTCTTT
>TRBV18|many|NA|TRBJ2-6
CASSPGDLFRANVLTF
TGTGCCAGCTCACCGGGGGACCTCTTTCGGGCCAACGTCCTGACTTTC
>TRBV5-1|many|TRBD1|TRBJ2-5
CASSSSPGQQETQYF
TGCGCCAGCAGCTCGAGCCCGGGACAGCAAGAGACCCAGTACTTC
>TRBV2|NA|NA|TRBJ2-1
CASKQGIGTNEQFF
TGTGCCAGCAAACAGGGCATCGGAACGAATGAGCAGTTCTTC
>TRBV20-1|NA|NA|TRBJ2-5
CSATGETQYF
TGCAGTGCGACCGGAGAGACCCAGTACTTC
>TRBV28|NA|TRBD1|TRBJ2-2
CASGSRGQGTGELFF
TGTGCCAGCGGCAGCAGGGGGCAAGGGACCGGGGAGCTGTTTTTT
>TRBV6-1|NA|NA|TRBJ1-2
CASSEARRQYYGYTF
TGTGCCAGCAGTGAAGCGCGTAGACAGTACTATGGCTACACCTTC
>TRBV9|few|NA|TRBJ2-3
CASSVSPAVTDTQYF
TGTGCCAGCAGCGTAAGCCCAGCGGTCACAGATACGCAGTATTTT
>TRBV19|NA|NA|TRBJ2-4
CASSEILAKNIQYF
TGTGCCAGTAGCGAGATACTAGCCAAAAACATTCAGTACTTC
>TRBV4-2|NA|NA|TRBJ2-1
CASSQRGFDNEQFF
TGTGCCAGCAGCCAGAGAGGATTTGACAATGAGCAGTTCTTC
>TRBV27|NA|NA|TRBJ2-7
CASSLWTRPSYEQYF
TGTGCCAGCAGTTTATGGACCCGGCCGTCCTACGAGCAGTACTTC
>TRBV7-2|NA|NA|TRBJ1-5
CASSLGGGDSNQPQHF
TGTGCCAGCAGCTTAGGGGGAGGAGATAGCAATCAGCCCCAGCATTTT
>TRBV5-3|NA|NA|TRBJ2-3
CARSLNRQPDTQYF
TGTGCCAGAAGCTTGAACAGACAGCCGGATACGCAGTATTTT
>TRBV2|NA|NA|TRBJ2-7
CASSVIYRPYEQYF
TGTGCCAGCAGTGTTATTTACAGGCCCTACGAGCAGTACTTC
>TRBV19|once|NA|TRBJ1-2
CASSRWTANNYGYTF
TGTGCCAGTAGTAGATGGACAGCAAATAACTATGGCTACACCTTC
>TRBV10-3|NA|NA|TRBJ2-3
CAIRETLSTDTQYF
TGTGCCATCAGGGAGACACTGAGCACAGATACGCAGTATTTT
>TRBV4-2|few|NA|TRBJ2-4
CASSQVWSPENIQYF
TGTGCCAGCAGCCAAGTGTGGAGCCCCGAAAACATTCAGTACTTC
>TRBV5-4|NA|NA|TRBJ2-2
CASSQENFDALPGELFF
TGTGCCAGCAGCCAAGAGAATTTCGACGCGCTCCCCGGGGAGCTGTTTTTT
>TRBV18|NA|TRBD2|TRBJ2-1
CASSPWTSGSGVGEQFF
TGTGCCAGCTCACCTTGGACTAGCGGGAGTGGGGTCGGAGAGCAGTTCTTC
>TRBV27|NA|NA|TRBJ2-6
CASSLSGDAGANVLTF
TGTGCCAGCAGTTTATCTGGGGACGCTGGGGCCAACGTCCTGACTTTC
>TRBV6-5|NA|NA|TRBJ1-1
CASSSWDTEAFF
TGTGCCAGCAGCTCCTGGGACACTGAAGCTTTCTTT
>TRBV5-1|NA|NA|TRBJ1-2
CASSLATPKSGYTF
TGCGCCAGCAGCTTGGCCACACCGAAGTCAGGCTACACCTTC
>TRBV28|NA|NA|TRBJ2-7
CASSPLYSEQYF
TGTGCCAGCAGCCCACTATATTCCGAGCAGTACTTC
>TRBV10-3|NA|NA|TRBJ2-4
CAISEGQKNIQYF
TGTGCCATCAGTGAGGGGCAGAAAAACATTCAGTACTTC